Below are 9 T cell receptor beta chains sequenced from a single sample in a study of cytomegalovirus exposure and HLA in healthy donors (dated by TCRdb to about 2017). The library was produced with the immunoSEQ multiplex PCR assay. A mixture of 60 forward primers for TCR Vbeta segments and 13 reverse primers for TCR Jbeta segments was used in the multiplex PCR. Sourced from immuneACCESS, this table was stored by TCRdb with only in-frame sequences that have V and J called. A share of the clones is absent; for the studies checked, an unresolved V gene accounts for under half, and the remainder has no known explanation. This sample's table lists more than 45,000 clones. The ten largest clones capture 9% to 15% of the sample. Material for sequencing was PBMCs. The origin of the receptors is a woman aged 55 to 70 in good health and CMV-seropositive.

The genes are TRBV7-2 and TRBJ2-1; TRBD2 might be the D (5 bases). Germline V gene sequence: CDR1 SGHTA, CDR2 FQGNSA. V was pared by 2 bases and J by 0 bases, with 11 bases between. The CDR3 is made up of 16 amino acids. Written as DNA, the CDR3 is TGTGCCAGCAGCTTACAGGCCGCGGGCTCCTACAATGAGCAGTTCTTC. It yields the protein CASSLQAAGSYNEQFF.

The rearrangement uses TRBV7-9 and TRBJ1-3; possible D gene TRBD1, 5 bases. V shed 6 bases and J shed 0 bases, with 18 bases lying between them. The CDR3 consists of 17 residues. Germline-derived CDR1 and CDR2 are SEHNR and FQNEAQ (reference sequence). The CDR3 reads CASSPRAGLSSGNTIYF. The CDR3 DNA reads as TGTGCCAGCAGTCCCAGGGCGGGGCTCAGCTCTGGAAACACCATATATTTT.

The chain recombines TRBV9 with TRBJ2-1; the match to TRBD1 covers 7 bases. J was trimmed by 4 bases and V by 2 bases; bases with no gene match: 3. This CDR3 comprises 14 residues. Germline CDR1 SGDLS, CDR2 YYNGEE. The CDR3 reads CASSVGQIYNEQFF. DNA for the CDR3: TGTGCCAGCAGCGTGGGACAGATTTACAATGAGCAGTTCTTC. Variable domain in full (rest from reference TRBV9 and TRBJ2-1): DSGVTQTPKHLITATGQRVTLRCSPRSGDLSVYWYQQSLDQGLQFLIQYYNGEERAKGNILERFSAQQFPDLHSELNLSSLELGDSALYFCASSVGQIYNEQFFGPGTRLTVL.

The gene calls are TRBV11-2 and TRBJ1-6, with 7 bases identical to TRBD1. This CDR3 is 15 amino acids long. Germline lookup yields CDR1 SGHAT and CDR2 FQNNGV. Trimming at V came to 3 bases and at J to 9 bases, leaving 8 bases not matched to a gene. CDR3 sequence: CASSLLGTAISPLHF. CDR3 nucleotides: TGTGCCAGCAGCTTGTTAGGGACAGCCATTTCACCCCTCCACTTT.

This chain uses TRBV11-2 with TRBJ1-6; D ambiguous. The V end lost 3 bases, the J end lost 6 bases, and 9 bases lay between the germline ends. CDR1 is SGHAT and CDR2 is FQNNGV in the germline V gene. This CDR3 is 14 amino acids long. The CDR3 DNA is TGTGCCAGCAGCTTCACAGCAATTAATTCACCCCTCCACTTT. This gives the protein CASSFTAINSPLHF.

The CDR3 region has the DNA TGTGCCAGCAGCCAAGCCGGGACAGGACTAAACACAGATACGCAGTATTTT. It specifies CASSQAGTGLNTDTQYF. V and J are TRBV14 and TRBJ2-3; TRBD1 matches at 8 bases. Germline trimming cut 1 base from V and 2 bases from J; bases unmatched to any gene: 8. The CDR3 consists of 17 residues. Germline CDR1 and CDR2: SGHDN and FVKESK.

The chain employs TRBV7-9 and TRBJ1-2; no firm D call. Germline assignment: CDR1 SEHNR and CDR2 FQNEAQ (reference sequence). This CDR3 comprises 14 residues. With 2 bases removed from V and 4 bases from J, the gap between germline ends came to 11 bases. CDR3 region: CASSLSRVGYGYTF. CDR3 coding DNA: TGTGCCAGCAGCTTATCCCGGGTTGGCTATGGCTACACCTTC.

J is TRBJ1-1 and V is TRBV7-9; D unresolved. The CDR3 spans 13 residues. V gave up 1 base and J gave up 10 bases, with 13 bases separating them. Looked up from germline, CDR1 is SEHNR and CDR2 is FQNEAQ (reference sequence). In DNA form, the CDR3 reads TGTGCCAGCAGCTTAGAAGGAAAGCGTGGAGCTTTCTTT. As protein: CASSLEGKRGAFF.

The rearrangement uses TRBV9 and TRBJ2-7, with D perhaps matching TRBD1 (6 bases). The CDR3 covers 13 residues. Per germline, CDR1 SGDLS and CDR2 YYNGEE. V was shortened by 2 bases and J by 6 bases, with 12 bases between the two germline ends. This CDR3 reads CASSVGQFFEQYF. The CDR3 DNA sequence: TGTGCCAGCAGCGTCGGACAGTTTTTCGAGCAGTACTTC.